Shown below are 23 T cell receptor beta chains from a single sample sequenced in a study of blood T cell repertoires in COVID-19. The protocol was immunoSEQ multiplex PCR, while the TCRdb copy is restricted to in-frame clones and leaves out a portion. The table shows about 230,000 clones, with roughly 80% occurring only once. Sequencing was carried out using peripheral blood. Every receptor here comes from an elderly woman with acute or convalescent COVID-19.

This clone was counted at least ten times. The chain couples TRBV5-4 to TRBJ1-6, with 7 bases that match TRBD1. V was clipped by 3 bases and J by 7 bases; unmatched bases: 4. This CDR3 region has 14 residues. Germline values: CDR1 SGHNT, CDR2 YYREEE (reference sequence). CDR3 nucleotide sequence: TGTGCCAGCAGCTGGGGACAGACCAATTCACCCCTCCACTTT. Its protein is CASSWGQTNSPLHF.

This clone showed up just a few times. The genes are TRBV6-8 and TRBJ1-6; D ambiguous. CDR3 length: 18 amino acids. Germline CDR1 is MNHGY and CDR2 is SAAAGT. V lost 2 bases and J lost 0, with 14 bases in between. CDR3 nucleotides: TGTGCCAGCAGTTACGAGAGAGGCAAAAGCTCCTATAATTCACCCCTCCACTTT. Amino acids: CASSYERGKSSYNSPLHF.

The V call is TRBV5-1, the J call TRBJ2-1, with 14 nucleotides matching TRBD2. With 4 bases clipped from V and 7 bases from J, the junction kept 4 bases outside the gene matches. The length of the CDR3 is 15 residues. CDR1 SGHRS and CDR2 YFSETQ come from the germline V gene. This CDR3 is CASSEGLAGANEQFF. In DNA form, the CDR3 reads TGCGCCAGCAGCGAGGGACTAGCGGGAGCTAATGAGCAGTTCTTC.

This chain joins TRBV4-1 and TRBJ2-3; D might be TRBD2 (6 bases). The germline CDR1 and CDR2 sequences are MGHRA and YSYEKL. CDR3 length: 16 amino acids. Trimming took 1 base from V and 3 from J, leaving 14 bases between them. CDR3 DNA sequence: TGCGCCAGCAGCCAAGTCGGGGCTGGGGGGACAGATACGCAGTATTTT. This codes for CASSQVGAGGTDTQYF.

The chain links TRBV7-2 to TRBJ2-1; TRBD2 might be the D (5 bases). CDR3 length equals 15 residues. Germline V gene sequence: CDR1 SGHTA, CDR2 FQGNSA. Trimming pared 7 bases from V and 1 base from J, leaving 14 bases between. For the CDR3, the DNA is TGTGCCAGCATCTCGGGAAGGGTTTCCTACAATGAGCAGTTCTTC. Its protein product is CASISGRVSYNEQFF.

This clone was detected once. The V and J genes are TRBV2 and TRBJ2-1; 7 bases map to TRBD2. Germline lookup yields CDR1 SNHLY and CDR2 FYNNEI. CDR3 length equals 15 residues. The trim removed 7 bases at V and 6 bases at J, leaving 12 bases unmatched. CDR3 in DNA: TGTGCCAGCAACCCGGGACTACTCTTGGGCAATGAGCAGTTCTTC. It codes for CASNPGLLLGNEQFF.

The J gene is TRBJ1-2, the V gene TRBV28; perhaps TRBD1 as D (6 bases). Germline V CDR1 and CDR2: MDHEN, SYDVKM. This CDR3 spans 12 amino acids. V shed 10 bases and J shed 5 bases, with 14 bases lying between them. Here the CDR3 DNA reads TGTGCCACTGCGACAGGCTGGTATGGCTACACCTTC. The encoded protein is CATATGWYGYTF.

This chain uses TRBV5-1 with TRBJ2-7; the match to TRBD1 covers 7 bases. This CDR3 comprises 15 residues. V lost 4 bases, J lost 0 bases, and 7 bases stayed unmatched. The V gene's germline CDR1 is SGHRS and CDR2 YFSETQ. The DNA of the CDR3 is TGCGCCAGCAGCCCCTCGACAGGGAGCTCCTACGAGCAGTACTTC. It encodes CASSPSTGSSYEQYF.

The chain links TRBV19 to TRBJ1-5; D is perhaps TRBD1 (6 bases). The CDR3 consists of 14 residues. V was cut by 1 base and J by 6 bases, with 10 bases left in between. Germline V gene sequence: CDR1 LNHDA, CDR2 SQIVND (reference sequence). DNA for the CDR3: TGTGCCAGTAGTATAGTTGGGGGCCCTCAGCCCCAGCATTTT. Translated, it gives CASSIVGGPQPQHF.

The CDR3 nucleotides are TGTGCCAGCAGCTTGTCGGGGGGCGGCGGCTCTGGAAACACCATATATTTT. Translated, it gives CASSLSGGGGSGNTIYF. V is TRBV11-2 and J is TRBJ1-3; D possibly corresponds to TRBD1 (6 bases). This CDR3 contains 17 residues. V gave up 3 bases and J gave up 0 bases, with 15 bases separating them. From germline, CDR1 is SGHAT and CDR2 FQNNGV. The whole variable domain, filled in from reference TRBV11-2 and TRBJ1-3, reads EAGVAQSPRYKIIEKRQSVAFWCNPISGHATLYWYQQILGQGPKLLIQFQNNGVVDDSQLPKDRFSAERLKGVDSTLKIQPAKLEDSAVYLCASSLSGGGGSGNTIYFGEGSWLTVV.

CDR3 in amino acids: CASSYSQTGELFF. Written as DNA, the CDR3 is TGTGCCAGCAGTTACTCCCAGACCGGGGAGCTGTTTTTT. The chain couples TRBV6-5 to TRBJ2-2; D remains ambiguous. The germline V and J ends were trimmed by 0 bases and 5 bases, with 4 bases remaining between them. CDR1 is MNHEY and CDR2 is SVGAGI in the germline V gene. The CDR3 runs to 13 residues.

The V and J genes are TRBV19 and TRBJ2-7; 12 positions match TRBD2. Germline V lookup: CDR1 LNHDA, CDR2 SQIVND (reference sequence). This CDR3 spans 15 amino acids. V shed 2 bases, J shed 5 bases, and the junction held 4 bases outside the gene matches. The CDR3 DNA is TGTGCCAGTAGTATACAACTAGCGGGAGGAGACGAGCAGTACTTC. It encodes CASSIQLAGGDEQYF.

The chain couples TRBV20-1 to TRBJ2-7; D gene ambiguous. The germline CDR1 and CDR2 sequences are DFQATT and SNEGSKA (reference sequence). V was clipped by 3 bases and J by 3 bases, with 9 bases between them. The CDR3 has 12 amino acids. As DNA, the CDR3 is TGCAGTGCTAGTGAGTCAGGCTACGAGCAGTACTTC. Its translation: CSASESGYEQYF.

V gene TRBV19 combines with J gene TRBJ2-7; 7 bases fit TRBD2. V was clipped by 2 bases and J by 0 bases; unmatched bases: 4. Germline V lookup: CDR1 LNHDA, CDR2 SQIVND (reference sequence). The CDR3 extends over 15 amino acids. The CDR3 region is CASSINGRTSYEQYF. The CDR3 region has the DNA TGTGCCAGTAGTATAAACGGGAGGACCTCCTACGAGCAGTACTTC. The whole variable domain, filled in from reference TRBV19 and TRBJ2-7, reads DGGITQSPKYLFRKEGQNVTLSCEQNLNHDAMYWYRQDPGQGLRLIYYSQIVNDFQKGDIAEGYSVSREKKESFPLTVTSAQKNPTAFYLCASSINGRTSYEQYFGPGTRLTVT.

The chain recombines TRBV4-1 with TRBJ2-5, with 7 nucleotides matching TRBD1. With 1 base clipped from V and 0 bases from J, the junction kept 2 bases outside the gene matches. The germline V gene encodes CDR1 MGHRA and CDR2 YSYEKL. The CDR3 totals 15 residues. The CDR3 nucleotides read TGCGCCAGCAGCCAAGGGGACAGATACCAAGAGACCCAGTACTTC. Translating gives CASSQGDRYQETQYF.

With regard to this clone: This sample includes further DNA sequences coding for the same CDR3. The gene calls are TRBV5-1 and TRBJ2-7; D possibly corresponds to TRBD2 (6 bases). This CDR3 spans 15 amino acids. The V and J ends lost 0 bases and 0 bases respectively, with 10 bases between them. The germline gives CDR1 SGHRS, CDR2 YFSETQ. In nucleotides, the CDR3 is TGCGCCAGCAGCTTGGATGGGGGGTCCTCCTACGAGCAGTACTTC. It encodes CASSLDGGSSYEQYF.

The gene calls are TRBV10-2 and TRBJ2-7; 13 nucleotides align to TRBD2. Germline loops: CDR1 WSHSY, CDR2 SAAADI. This CDR3 has 19 amino acids. Unmatched junction bases numbered 17, after V lost 6 bases and J lost 3 bases. The DNA of the CDR3 is TGCGCCAGCAGCTGGGAAACTAGCGGGAGGGCTAGGCCCCTCTACGAGCAGTACTTC. It encodes CASSWETSGRARPLYEQYF.

The rearrangement uses TRBV15 and TRBJ1-6; D remains unclear. In germline, CDR1 is LNHNV, CDR2 YYDKDF (reference sequence). The CDR3 length is 16 residues. The V gene lost 5 bases and the J gene lost 10 bases, with 21 bases spanning the gap. The CDR3 bases are TGTGCCACCAGCCACGCCTCGCGGTACGCCTCCTCACCCCTCCACTTT. This encodes CATSHASRYASSPLHF.

The rearrangement joins TRBV27 to TRBJ1-2; D is perhaps TRBD1 (6 bases). The length of the CDR3 is 14 residues. V was clipped by 5 bases and J by 4 bases, with 14 bases between them. The germline V gene encodes CDR1 MNHEY and CDR2 SMNVEV (reference sequence). CDR3 in DNA: TGTGCCAGCAGTCACAGGGTAAGTAGCTATGGCTACACCTTC. Protein: CASSHRVSSYGYTF.

In its sample, this clone was seen a few times. The chain carries TRBV19 and TRBJ1-2, with 8 nucleotides matching TRBD1. Germline loops: CDR1 LNHDA, CDR2 SQIVND (reference sequence). This CDR3 has 15 residues. V shed 3 bases, J shed 3 bases, and the junction held 6 bases outside the gene matches. The CDR3 here is CASSMPDRAHYGYTF. CDR3 in DNA: TGTGCCAGTAGTATGCCGGACAGGGCCCACTATGGCTACACCTTC.

The chain has TRBV9 and TRBJ1-2; no definite D call. CDR3 length: 15 residues. V was pared by 0 bases and J by 0 bases, with 9 bases between. The germline CDR1 and CDR2 sequences are SGDLS and YYNGEE. The DNA for the CDR3 is TGTGCCAGCAGCGTAGGTCTAGACTCTAACTATGGCTACACCTTC. Amino acids: CASSVGLDSNYGYTF.

The chain uses TRBV3-1 (or the pseudogene TRBV3-2) and TRBJ1-5; perhaps TRBD1 as D (6 bases). CDR3 length: 14 amino acids. The V gene lost 4 bases and the J gene lost 6 bases, with 13 bases spanning the gap. Germline V gene lookup returns CDR1 LGHDT and CDR2 YNNKEL (reference sequence). For the CDR3, the DNA is TGTGCCAGCAGCCCCGCCCGGGGGGCTCAGCCCCAGCATTTT. Amino acids: CASSPARGAQPQHF.

The chain combines TRBV2 with TRBJ2-3; 7 positions agree with TRBD2. The CDR3 contains 14 residues. Trimming cost V 6 bases and J 0 bases; bases outside gene matches: 3. Germline V gene data show CDR1 as SNHLY and CDR2 as FYNNEI. CDR3 sequence: CASSRSGSTDTQYF. In DNA form, the CDR3 reads TGTGCCAGCAGCCGTAGCGGGAGCACAGATACGCAGTATTTT.